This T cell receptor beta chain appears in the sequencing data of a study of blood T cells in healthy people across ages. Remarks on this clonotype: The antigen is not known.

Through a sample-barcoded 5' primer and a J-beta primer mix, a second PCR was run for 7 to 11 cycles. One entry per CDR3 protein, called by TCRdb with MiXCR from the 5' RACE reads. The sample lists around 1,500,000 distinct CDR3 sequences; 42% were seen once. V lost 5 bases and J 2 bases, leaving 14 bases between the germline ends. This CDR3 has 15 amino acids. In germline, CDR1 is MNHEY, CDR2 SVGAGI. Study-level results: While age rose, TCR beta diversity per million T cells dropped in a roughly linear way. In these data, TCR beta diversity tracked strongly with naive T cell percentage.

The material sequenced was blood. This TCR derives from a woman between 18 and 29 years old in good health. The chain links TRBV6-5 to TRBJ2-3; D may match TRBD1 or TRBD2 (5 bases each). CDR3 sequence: CASSRDHGDTDTQYF. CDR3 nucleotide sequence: TGTGCCAGCAGTCGGGACCACGGAGACACAGATACGCAGTATTTT.